This TCR beta chain was profiled in a study of blood T cell repertoires in COVID-19. The wider study: Samples taken during acute and convalescent COVID-19 were collected in the United States, Italy and Spain. PBMCs, B-cell-depleted T cells, or T cells were the source of the cDNA or gDNA that made up the material.

How the authors handled the data: It was from reference gene primer amplification that nucleated cell counts were estimated. Here immunoSEQ multiplex PCR was the method, and the copy in TCRdb shows in-frame clones only, minus some. D and trimming were read from the DNA, whereas the V and J calls and clone size are those reported in that table. This table holds about 180,000 clones, about four fifths found once. The sequence was collected from a human donor in a cohort sampled during active COVID-19. The material sequenced was peripheral blood.

The CDR3 coding sequence is TGTGCCAGCAGCCAAGATCTGGCTAGACTTAATGAAAAACTGTTTTTT. Its protein is CASSQDLARLNEKLFF. The chain has TRBV3-1 (or the pseudogene TRBV3-2) and TRBJ1-4; the D is unclear. There are 16 residues in the CDR3. In germline, CDR1 is LGHDT, CDR2 YNNKEL (reference sequence). The V end was cut by 0 bases, the J end by 4 bases, with 12 bases between.